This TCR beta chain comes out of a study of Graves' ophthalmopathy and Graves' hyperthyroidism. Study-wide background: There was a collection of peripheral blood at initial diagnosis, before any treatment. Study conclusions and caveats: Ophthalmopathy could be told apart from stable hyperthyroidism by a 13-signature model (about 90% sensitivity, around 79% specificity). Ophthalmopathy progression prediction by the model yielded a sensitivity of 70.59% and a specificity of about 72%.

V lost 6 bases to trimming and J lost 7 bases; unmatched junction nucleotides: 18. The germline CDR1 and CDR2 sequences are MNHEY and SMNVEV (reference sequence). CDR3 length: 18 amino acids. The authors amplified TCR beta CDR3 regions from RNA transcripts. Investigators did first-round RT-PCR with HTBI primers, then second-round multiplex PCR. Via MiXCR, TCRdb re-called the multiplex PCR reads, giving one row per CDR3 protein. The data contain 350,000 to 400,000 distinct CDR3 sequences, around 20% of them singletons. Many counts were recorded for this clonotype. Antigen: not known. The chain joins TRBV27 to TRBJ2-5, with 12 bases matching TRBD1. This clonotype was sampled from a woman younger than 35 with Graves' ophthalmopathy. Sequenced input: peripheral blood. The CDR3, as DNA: TGTGCCAGCAGCGTGACCGGGACAGGGGGCCGAAGGCACAGGACCCAGTACTTC. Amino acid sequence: CASSVTGTGGRRHRTQYF.